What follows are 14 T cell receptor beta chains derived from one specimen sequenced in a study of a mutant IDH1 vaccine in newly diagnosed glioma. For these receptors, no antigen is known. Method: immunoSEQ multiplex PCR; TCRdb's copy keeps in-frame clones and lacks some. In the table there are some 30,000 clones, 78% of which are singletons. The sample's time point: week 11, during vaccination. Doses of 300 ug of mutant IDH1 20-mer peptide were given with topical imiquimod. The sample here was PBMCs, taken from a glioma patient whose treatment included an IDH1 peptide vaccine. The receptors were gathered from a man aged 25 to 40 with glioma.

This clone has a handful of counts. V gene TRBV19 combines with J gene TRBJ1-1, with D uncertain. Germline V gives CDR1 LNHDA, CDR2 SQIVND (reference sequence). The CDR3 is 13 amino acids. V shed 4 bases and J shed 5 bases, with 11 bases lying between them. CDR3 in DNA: TGTGCCAGTAGTACCAAATCCGGAACTGAAGCTTTCTTT. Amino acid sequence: CASSTKSGTEAFF.

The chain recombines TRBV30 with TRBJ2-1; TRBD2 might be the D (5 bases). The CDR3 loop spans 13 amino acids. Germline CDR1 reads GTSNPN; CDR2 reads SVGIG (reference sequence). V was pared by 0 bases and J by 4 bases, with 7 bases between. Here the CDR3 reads CAWSVRGYNEQFF. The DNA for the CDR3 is TGTGCCTGGAGTGTTCGCGGGTACAATGAGCAGTTCTTC.

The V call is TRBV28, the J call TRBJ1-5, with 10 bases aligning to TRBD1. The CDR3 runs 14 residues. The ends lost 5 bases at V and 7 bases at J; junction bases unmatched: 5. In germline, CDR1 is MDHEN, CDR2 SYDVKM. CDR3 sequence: CASSPSDRGQPQHF. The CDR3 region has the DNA TGTGCCAGCAGTCCTTCGGACAGGGGGCAGCCCCAGCATTTT.

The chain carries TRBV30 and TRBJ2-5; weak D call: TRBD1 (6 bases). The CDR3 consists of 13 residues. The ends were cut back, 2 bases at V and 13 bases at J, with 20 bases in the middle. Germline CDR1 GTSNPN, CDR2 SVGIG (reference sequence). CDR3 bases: TGTGCCTGGAGTAAGGGACACCTTGGTCCTCTGTACTTC. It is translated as CAWSKGHLGPLYF.

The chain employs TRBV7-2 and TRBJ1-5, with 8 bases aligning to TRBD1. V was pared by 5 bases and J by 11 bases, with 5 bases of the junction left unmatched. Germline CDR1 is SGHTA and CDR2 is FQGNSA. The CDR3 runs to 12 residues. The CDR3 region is CASSAQGAAQHF. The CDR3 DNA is TGTGCCAGCAGCGCCCAGGGGGCGGCCCAGCATTTT. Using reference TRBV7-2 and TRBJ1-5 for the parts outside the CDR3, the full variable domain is GAGVSQSPSNKVTEKGKDVELRCDPISGHTALYWYRQSLGQGLEFLIYFQGNSAPDKSGLPSDRFSAERTGGSVSTLTIQRTQQEDSAVYLCASSAQGAAQHFGDGTRLSIL.

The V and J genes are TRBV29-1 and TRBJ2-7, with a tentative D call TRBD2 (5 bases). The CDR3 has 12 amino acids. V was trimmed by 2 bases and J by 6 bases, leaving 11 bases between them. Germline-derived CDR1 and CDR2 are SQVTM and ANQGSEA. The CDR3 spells CSVETARGEQYF. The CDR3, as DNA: TGCAGCGTTGAAACCGCCCGGGGCGAGCAGTACTTC.

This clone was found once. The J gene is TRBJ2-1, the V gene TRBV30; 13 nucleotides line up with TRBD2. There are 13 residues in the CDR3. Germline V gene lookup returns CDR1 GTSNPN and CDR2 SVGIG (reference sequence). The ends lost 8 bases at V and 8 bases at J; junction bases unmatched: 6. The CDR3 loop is CARTTSGGYEQFF. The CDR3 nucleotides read TGTGCCAGAACGACTAGCGGGGGGTATGAGCAGTTCTTC.

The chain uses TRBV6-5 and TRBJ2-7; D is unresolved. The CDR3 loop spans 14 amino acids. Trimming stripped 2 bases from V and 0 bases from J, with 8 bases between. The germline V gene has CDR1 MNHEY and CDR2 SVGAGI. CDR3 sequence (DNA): TGTGCCAGCAGTTACGGGCTAAGCTCCTACGAGCAGTACTTC. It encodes CASSYGLSSYEQYF.

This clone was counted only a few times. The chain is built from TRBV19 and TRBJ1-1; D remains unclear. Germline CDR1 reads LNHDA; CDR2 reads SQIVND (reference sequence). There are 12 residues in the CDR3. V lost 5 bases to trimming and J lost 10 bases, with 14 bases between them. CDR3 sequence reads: CASSLTGFGAFF. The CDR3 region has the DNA TGTGCCAGTAGTCTAACGGGCTTCGGAGCTTTCTTT.

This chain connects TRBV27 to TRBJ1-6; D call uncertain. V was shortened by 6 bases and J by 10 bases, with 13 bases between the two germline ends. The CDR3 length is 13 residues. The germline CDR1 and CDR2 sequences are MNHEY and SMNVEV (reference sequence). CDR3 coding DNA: TGTGCCAGCAGCCATCTGTCCGGGTCACCCCTCCACTTT. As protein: CASSHLSGSPLHF.

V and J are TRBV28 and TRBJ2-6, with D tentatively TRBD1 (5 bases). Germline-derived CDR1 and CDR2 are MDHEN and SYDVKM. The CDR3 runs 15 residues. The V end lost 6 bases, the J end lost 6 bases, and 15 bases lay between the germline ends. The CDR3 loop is CASRHRGAEANVLTF. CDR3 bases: TGTGCCAGCAGACACCGTGGGGCCGAGGCCAACGTCCTGACTTTC.

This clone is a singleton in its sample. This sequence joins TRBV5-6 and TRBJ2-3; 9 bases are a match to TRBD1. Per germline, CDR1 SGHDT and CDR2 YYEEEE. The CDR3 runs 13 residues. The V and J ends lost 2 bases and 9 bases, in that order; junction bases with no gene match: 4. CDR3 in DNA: TGTGCCAGCAGCTTTGTTGGGACAGGGACGCAGTATTTT. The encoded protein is CASSFVGTGTQYF.

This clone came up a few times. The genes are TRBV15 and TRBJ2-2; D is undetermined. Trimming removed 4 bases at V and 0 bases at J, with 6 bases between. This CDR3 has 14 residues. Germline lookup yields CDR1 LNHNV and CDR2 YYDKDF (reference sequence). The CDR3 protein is CATSKDPNTGELFF. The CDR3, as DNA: TGTGCCACCAGCAAGGACCCGAACACCGGGGAGCTGTTTTTT.

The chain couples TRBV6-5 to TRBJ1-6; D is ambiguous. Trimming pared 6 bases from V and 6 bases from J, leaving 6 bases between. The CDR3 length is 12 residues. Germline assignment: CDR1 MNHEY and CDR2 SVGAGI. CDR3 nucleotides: TGTGCCAGCAGCCTAACTAATTCACCCCTCCACTTT. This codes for CASSLTNSPLHF.